These 23 T cell receptor beta chains share one sample of origin, sequenced in a study of immune evolution from preneoplasia to lung adenocarcinoma. Some clones are missing from TCRdb's copy, which holds only in-frame ones; the method was immunoSEQ multiplex PCR. In the table there are 7,300 or so clones, roughly two thirds of which are singletons. The sequenced sample consisted of FFPE lung adenocarcinoma in situ tissue. These receptors all stem from an older donor with lung adenocarcinoma. Some clones in this sample may be carry-over from other donors' samples.

The chain links TRBV28 to TRBJ1-2; TRBD1 agrees at 7 bases. Trimming removed 6 bases from V and 6 bases from J; junction bases left unmatched: 10. CDR3 length: 14 amino acids. Germline CDR1 MDHEN, CDR2 SYDVKM. CDR3 DNA sequence: TGTGCCAGCAGAACCGTCGGACAGGAGCATGGCTACACCTTC. Residues: CASRTVGQEHGYTF.

The chain recombines TRBV9 with TRBJ2-5; 8 positions match TRBD2. V shed 4 bases and J 2 bases; nucleotides not matched to a gene: 10. The length of the CDR3 is 16 residues. CDR1 and CDR2 (germline): SGDLS, YYNGEE. The CDR3 nucleotides read TGTGCCAGCAGCCCCTTTGGTAGCGGGGTACAAGAGACCCAGTACTTC. Its translation: CASSPFGSGVQETQYF. Filled out from reference TRBV9 and TRBJ2-5, the complete variable domain reads DSGVTQTPKHLITATGQRVTLRCSPRSGDLSVYWYQQSLDQGLQFLIQYYNGEERAKGNILERFSAQQFPDLHSELNLSSLELGDSALYFCASSPFGSGVQETQYFGPGTRLLVL.

V usage is TRBV7-2 and J usage is TRBJ2-5; possible D gene TRBD2, 9 bases. Germline CDR1 SGHTA, CDR2 FQGNSA. This CDR3 region has 16 residues. V was trimmed by 5 bases and J by 2 bases, leaving 18 bases between them. CDR3 DNA sequence: TGTGCCAGCAGCCAGGGGGCTAGCGGGGCACAAGAGACCCAGTACTTC. Amino acids: CASSQGASGAQETQYF. Full variable domain (remainder filled in from reference TRBV7-2 and TRBJ2-5): GAGVSQSPSNKVTEKGKDVELRCDPISGHTALYWYRQSLGQGLEFLIYFQGNSAPDKSGLPSDRFSAERTGGSVSTLTIQRTQQEDSAVYLCASSQGASGAQETQYFGPGTRLLVL.

This clone occurred a few times. The chain recombines TRBV7-9 with TRBJ2-1; tentative D call: TRBD1 (6 bases). The germline V and J ends were trimmed by 0 bases and 9 bases, with 12 bases remaining between them. The CDR3 totals 14 residues. Germline V gene lookup returns CDR1 SEHNR and CDR2 FQNEAQ (reference sequence). The CDR3 region has the DNA TGTGCCAGCAGCTTAGCTGTGGGGGCCAGTGAGCAGTTCTTC. Translating it yields CASSLAVGASEQFF.

This clone was counted once. The J gene is TRBJ2-3, the V gene TRBV11-3; the D gene is possibly TRBD2 (5 bases). The ends were cut back, 5 bases at V and 5 bases at J, with 20 bases in the middle. The CDR3 runs 16 residues. Germline V CDR1 and CDR2: SGHNT, YENEEA. CDR3 in amino acids: CASSPRGRRSEDTQYF. The CDR3 DNA reads TGTGCCAGCAGCCCCCGTGGCCGGAGGTCCGAAGATACGCAGTATTTT. The whole variable domain, filled in from reference TRBV11-3 and TRBJ2-3, reads EAGVVQSPRYKIIEKKQPVAFWCNPISGHNTLYWYLQNLGQGPELLIRYENEEAVDDSQLPKDRFSAERLKGVDSTLKIQPAELGDSAVYLCASSPRGRRSEDTQYFGPGTRLTVL.

The chain recombines TRBV2 with TRBJ2-1; D remains ambiguous. Trimming cost V 4 bases and J 8 bases, with 12 bases left between them. Germline lookup yields CDR1 SNHLY and CDR2 FYNNEI. The CDR3 extends over 13 amino acids. The CDR3 sequence: CASSVYGFDEQFF. The CDR3 DNA sequence: TGTGCCAGCAGTGTTTACGGTTTCGATGAGCAGTTCTTC.

V usage is TRBV6-6 and J usage is TRBJ1-1; no clear D. This CDR3 has 11 amino acids. The germline V and J ends were trimmed by 7 bases and 6 bases, with 9 bases remaining between them. Germline assignment: CDR1 MNHNY and CDR2 SVGAGI (reference sequence). CDR3 nucleotide sequence: TGTGCCAGCAAGGATTCTTCTGAAGCTTTCTTT. Translation: CASKDSSEAFF.

The chain links TRBV7-9 to TRBJ1-1, with 7 bases identical to TRBD1. The CDR3 runs to 15 residues. V lost 6 bases to trimming and J lost 1 base; unmatched junction nucleotides: 8. Germline CDR1 reads SEHNR; CDR2 reads FQNEAQ (reference sequence). CDR3 in amino acids: CASSPGDSRNTEAFF. DNA of the CDR3: TGTGCCAGCAGTCCGGGGGACAGCCGGAACACTGAAGCTTTCTTT.

The chain employs TRBV5-1 and TRBJ2-7; D is perhaps TRBD2 (6 bases). The germline CDR1 and CDR2 sequences are SGHRS and YFSETQ. The CDR3 is 14 amino acids. V lost 0 bases, J lost 3 bases, and 10 bases lay in between. CDR3 sequence reads: CASSLGGDLYEQYF. CDR3 in DNA: TGCGCCAGCAGCTTGGGCGGGGACCTCTACGAGCAGTACTTC.

This clone is hyperexpanded. This chain links TRBV4-2 with TRBJ1-2; tentative D call: TRBD1 (5 bases). This CDR3 has 16 residues. CDR1 LGHNA and CDR2 YNFKEQ come from the germline V gene. The V gene lost 0 bases and the J gene lost 4 bases, with 15 bases spanning the gap. DNA of the CDR3: TGTGCCAGCAGCCAAGAAGGTGCAGGGAAGGTCTATGGCTACACCTTC. As protein: CASSQEGAGKVYGYTF.

CDR3 DNA sequence: TGTGCCAGCAGCTTACCCGGACAGGCCAAGGAAGCTTTCTTT. As protein: CASSLPGQAKEAFF. V usage is TRBV7-9 and J usage is TRBJ1-1; 7 positions match TRBD1. The V gene's germline CDR1 is SEHNR and CDR2 FQNEAQ (reference sequence). V dropped 2 bases and J dropped 8; count of bases not matched to a gene: 8. The CDR3 totals 14 residues.

CDR3 bases: TGTGCCTGGAGCTCCACGGGGGTCGGCACAGATACGCAGTATTTT. Amino acids: CAWSSTGVGTDTQYF. This sequence joins TRBV30 and TRBJ2-3, with D tentatively TRBD2 (6 bases). Germline CDR1 reads GTSNPN; CDR2 reads SVGIG (reference sequence). The CDR3 covers 15 residues. The germline V and J ends were trimmed by 3 bases and 1 base, with 14 bases remaining between them.

The chain couples TRBV4-1 to TRBJ2-5; 11 bases align to TRBD1. This CDR3 comprises 17 residues. V lost 2 bases and J lost 4; bases outside the gene matches: 9. CDR1 MGHRA and CDR2 YSYEKL come from the germline V gene. This CDR3 is CASSQFPGTGGLETQYF. CDR3 DNA: TGCGCCAGCAGCCAATTTCCCGGGACAGGGGGGTTAGAGACCCAGTACTTC.

This rearrangement joins TRBV5-8 to TRBJ1-2; D perhaps matches TRBD1 (6 bases). The V gene lost 2 bases and the J gene lost 5 bases, with 10 bases spanning the gap. The CDR3 is 13 amino acids. The germline V gene has CDR1 SGHTS and CDR2 YDEGEE. CDR3 DNA: TGTGCCAGCAGCTTTCCAGGGGAATATGGCTACACCTTC. Residues: CASSFPGEYGYTF.

The sample holds a few counts of this clone. The chain couples TRBV29-1 to TRBJ2-5; D remains unclear. Trimming left V 6 bases short and J 5 bases short, with 22 bases between. Germline assignment: CDR1 SQVTM and CDR2 ANQGSEA. This CDR3 is 15 amino acids long. The CDR3 nucleotides are TGCAGCGTCGGCCAGGCAGGCGGTACCGGGGAGACCCAGTACTTC. Amino acids: CSVGQAGGTGETQYF.

V is TRBV5-6 and J is TRBJ1-5; a possible D gene is TRBD1 (5 bases). V dropped 2 bases and J dropped 1 base, with 7 bases sitting between them. CDR1 and CDR2 from the germline V gene are SGHDT and YYEEEE. The CDR3 totals 14 residues. The CDR3 DNA reads as TGTGCCAGCAGCTTTTGGGACAGCAATCAGCCCCAGCATTTT. Its protein product is CASSFWDSNQPQHF.

V is TRBV2 and J is TRBJ2-5; D gene uncertain. Trimming removed 6 bases from V and 7 bases from J, with 6 bases in between. The CDR3 runs to 10 residues. Per germline, CDR1 SNHLY and CDR2 FYNNEI. The CDR3, as DNA: TGTGCCAGCAGGTCCTGGACCCAGTACTTC. This translates into CASRSWTQYF.

This clone occurred once. The CDR3 reads CASSQSLNTEAFF. The CDR3 nucleotides are TGTGCCAGCAGCCAATCCTTGAACACTGAAGCTTTCTTT. This rearrangement joins TRBV4-2 to TRBJ1-1; no clear D. This CDR3 contains 13 residues. The germline V gene has CDR1 LGHNA and CDR2 YNFKEQ. V was trimmed by 2 bases and J by 0 bases, leaving 4 bases between them.

This clone was detected a few times. The chain is built from TRBV27 and TRBJ2-1; 10 nucleotides agree with TRBD1. Germline V gene lookup returns CDR1 MNHEY and CDR2 SMNVEV (reference sequence). V was clipped by 8 bases and J by 7 bases; unmatched bases: 11. The CDR3 has 15 amino acids. The CDR3 sequence is CASETGTGETNEQFF. The CDR3 DNA follows: TGTGCCAGCGAAACCGGGACAGGGGAAACAAATGAGCAGTTCTTC.

This chain connects TRBV18 to TRBJ2-7, with D unclear. The germline V gene has CDR1 KGHSH and CDR2 LQKENI. The CDR3 covers 13 residues. Trimming left V 0 bases short and J 7 bases short, with 10 bases between. Here the CDR3 reads CASSPPSAREQYF. The CDR3 DNA reads as TGTGCCAGCTCACCACCGTCAGCGCGTGAGCAGTACTTC.

This clone came up once. The V call is TRBV2, the J call TRBJ1-2; D perhaps matches TRBD1 (6 bases). CDR1 is SNHLY and CDR2 is FYNNEI in the germline V gene. Between the trimmed V and J ends, which lost 3 bases and 3 bases, there was a span of 14 bases. The CDR3 spans 15 residues. The CDR3 region is CASSDRGGGYYGYTF. The CDR3 DNA follows: TGTGCCAGCAGTGATCGAGGGGGAGGGTACTATGGCTACACCTTC.

As regards this clone: An end of the junction differs from the germline gene, which may be a read error. This chain uses TRBV2 with TRBJ2-3; possibly TRBD1 for D (6 bases). The germline V gene has CDR1 SNHLY and CDR2 FYNNEI. The CDR3 is 16 amino acids. CDR3 sequence (DNA): TGTACCAGCAGTGACACAGGGAGAACTAGCACAGATACGCAGTATTTT. Protein: CTSSDTGRTSTDTQYF.

This rearrangement joins TRBV19 to TRBJ1-5; possibly TRBD1 for D (6 bases). The V and J ends lost 6 bases and 3 bases respectively, with 15 bases between them. CDR1 LNHDA and CDR2 SQIVND come from the germline V gene (reference sequence). CDR3 length: 15 residues. The CDR3 coding sequence is TGTGCCAGTAGGGCCAGGGGAGGGGACAATCAGCCCCAGCATTTT. Its translation: CASRARGGDNQPQHF.